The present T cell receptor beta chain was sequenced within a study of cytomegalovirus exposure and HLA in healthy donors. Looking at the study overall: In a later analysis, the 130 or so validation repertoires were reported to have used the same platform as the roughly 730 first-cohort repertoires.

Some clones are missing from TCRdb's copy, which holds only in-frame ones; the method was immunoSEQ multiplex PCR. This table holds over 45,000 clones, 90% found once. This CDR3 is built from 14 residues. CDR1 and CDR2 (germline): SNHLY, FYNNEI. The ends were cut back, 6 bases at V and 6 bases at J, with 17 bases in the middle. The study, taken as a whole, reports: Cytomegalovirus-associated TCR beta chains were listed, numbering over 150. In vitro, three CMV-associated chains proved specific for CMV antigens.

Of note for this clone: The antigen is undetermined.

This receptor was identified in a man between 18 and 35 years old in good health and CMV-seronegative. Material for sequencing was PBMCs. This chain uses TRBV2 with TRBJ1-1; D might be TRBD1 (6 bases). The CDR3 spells CASRETGFTAEAFF. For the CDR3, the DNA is TGTGCCAGCAGAGAAACAGGGTTTACGGCTGAAGCTTTCTTT.